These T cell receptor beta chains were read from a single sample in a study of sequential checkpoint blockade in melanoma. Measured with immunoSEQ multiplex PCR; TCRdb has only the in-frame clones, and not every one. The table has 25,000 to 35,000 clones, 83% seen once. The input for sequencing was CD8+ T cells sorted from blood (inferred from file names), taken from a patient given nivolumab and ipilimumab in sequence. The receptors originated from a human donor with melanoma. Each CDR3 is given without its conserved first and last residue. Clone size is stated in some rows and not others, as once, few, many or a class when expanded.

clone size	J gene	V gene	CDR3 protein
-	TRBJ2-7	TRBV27	ASRYGGGGSYEQY
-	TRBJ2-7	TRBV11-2	ASSGLAAPGDEQY
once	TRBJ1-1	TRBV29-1	SVALSETEAF
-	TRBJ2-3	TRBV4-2	ASARTSGSTDTQY
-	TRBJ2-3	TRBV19	ASSKIGSLTSTDTQY
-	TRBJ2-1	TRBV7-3	ASSFIGTSSNEQF
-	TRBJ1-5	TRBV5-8	ASSPRPSNQPQH
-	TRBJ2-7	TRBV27	ASSLKQTYEQY
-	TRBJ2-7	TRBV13	ASSPSLDRAYEQY
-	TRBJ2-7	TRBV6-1	ASSGPGTVTYEQY
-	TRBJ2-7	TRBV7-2	ASSLTVYEQY
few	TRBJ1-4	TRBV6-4	ASSDSTGRGEKLF
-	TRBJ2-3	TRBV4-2	ASSQLAGGTDTQY
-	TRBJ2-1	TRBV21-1	ASSSPKVLAGGVEQF
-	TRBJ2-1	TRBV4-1	ASSQAPSGGGPYNEQF
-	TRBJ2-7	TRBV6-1	ASSEFRYHEQY
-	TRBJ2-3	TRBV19	ASSIRVADTQY
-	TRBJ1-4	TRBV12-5	ASGLLGGGRELF
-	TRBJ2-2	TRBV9	ASSDYRGNTGELF
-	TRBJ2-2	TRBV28	ASSLDRGNTGELF
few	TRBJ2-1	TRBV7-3	ASSPDYREQF
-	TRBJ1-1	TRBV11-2	ASSLGGAPPF
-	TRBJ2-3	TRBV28	ASSLTGEAGFTDTQY
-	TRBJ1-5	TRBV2	ASSLTGNWDQPQH
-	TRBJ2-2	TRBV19	ASIPRGTSGGQNTGELF
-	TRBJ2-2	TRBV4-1	ASSQDPPAGELF
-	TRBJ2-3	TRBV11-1	ASSLGSGGTDTQY
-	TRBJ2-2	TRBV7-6	ASSLMEYTGELF
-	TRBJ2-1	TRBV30	AWSGRGFSSYNEQF
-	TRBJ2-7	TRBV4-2	ASSQDAPGTGFYEQY
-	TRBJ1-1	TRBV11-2	ASSTSGGGRGTEAF
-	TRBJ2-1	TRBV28	ASSPPSGSSYNEQF
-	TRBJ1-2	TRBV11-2	ASGDRDRGPRGYGYT
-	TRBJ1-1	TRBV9	ASSVGSRGGTEAF
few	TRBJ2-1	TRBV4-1	ASSQDRASGNYEQF
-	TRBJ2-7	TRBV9	ASSVTSGNRDEQY
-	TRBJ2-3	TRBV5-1	ASSLHRAQY
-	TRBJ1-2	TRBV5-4	ASRRLGGGGGYT
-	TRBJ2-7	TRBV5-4	ASSGTFSYEQY
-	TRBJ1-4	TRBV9	ASSSRTGTNEKLF
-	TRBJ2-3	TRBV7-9	ASSRGLAPDTQY
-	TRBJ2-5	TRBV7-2	ASEGTGEETQY
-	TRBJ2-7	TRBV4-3	ASSQAGTGSHEQY
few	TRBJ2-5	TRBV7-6	ASSLVGAQGGETQY
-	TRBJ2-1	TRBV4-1	ASSQSMIQTRNEQF
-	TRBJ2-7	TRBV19	ASSSGTNYEQY
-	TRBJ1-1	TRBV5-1	ASSSGVGPPNTEAF
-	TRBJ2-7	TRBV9	ASSPTGGQDYEQY
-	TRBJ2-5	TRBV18	ASSPRGTVQETQY
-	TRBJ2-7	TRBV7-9	ASSSSRGGYEQY
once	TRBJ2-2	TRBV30	AWSGQTGLTGELF